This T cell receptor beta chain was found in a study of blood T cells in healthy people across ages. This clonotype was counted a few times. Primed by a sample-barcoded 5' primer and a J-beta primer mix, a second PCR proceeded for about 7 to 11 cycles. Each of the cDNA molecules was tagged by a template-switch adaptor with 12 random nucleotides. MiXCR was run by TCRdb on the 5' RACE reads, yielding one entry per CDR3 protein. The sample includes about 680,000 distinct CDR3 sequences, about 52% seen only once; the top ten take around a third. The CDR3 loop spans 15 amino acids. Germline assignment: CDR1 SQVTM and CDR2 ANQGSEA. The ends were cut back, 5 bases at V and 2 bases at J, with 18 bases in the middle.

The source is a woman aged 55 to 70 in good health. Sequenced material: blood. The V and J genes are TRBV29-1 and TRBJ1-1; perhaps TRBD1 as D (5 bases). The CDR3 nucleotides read TGCAGCGTTCAGCAGGGCGGATCCGGTAACACTGAAGCTTTCTTT. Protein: CSVQQGGSGNTEAFF.